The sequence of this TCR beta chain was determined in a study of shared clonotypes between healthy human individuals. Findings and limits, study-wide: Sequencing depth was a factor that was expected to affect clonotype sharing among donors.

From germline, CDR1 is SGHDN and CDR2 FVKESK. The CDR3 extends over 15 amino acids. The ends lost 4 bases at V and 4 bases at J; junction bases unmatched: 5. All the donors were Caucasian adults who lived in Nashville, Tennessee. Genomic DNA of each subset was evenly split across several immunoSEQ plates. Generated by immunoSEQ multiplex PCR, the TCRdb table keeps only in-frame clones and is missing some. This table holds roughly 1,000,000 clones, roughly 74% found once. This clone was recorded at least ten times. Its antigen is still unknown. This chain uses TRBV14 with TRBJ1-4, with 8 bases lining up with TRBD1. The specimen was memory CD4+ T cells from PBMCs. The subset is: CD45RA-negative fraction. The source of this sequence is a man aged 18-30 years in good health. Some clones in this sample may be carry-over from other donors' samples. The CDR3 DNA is TGTGCCAGCAGCCCCTTGGGACAGGATAATGAAAAACTGTTTTTT. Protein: CASSPLGQDNEKLFF.